This entry concerns a single TCR beta chain. Its target is not known. This sample stems from a study of blood T cells in healthy people across ages. V gave up 4 bases and J gave up 6 bases; unmatched junction bases: 7. Germline V CDR1 and CDR2: LGHDT, YNNKEL (reference sequence). This CDR3 spans 14 amino acids. Each donor was a healthy Caucasian individual from Russia, aged roughly 6 to 100. Findings and limits, study-wide: Percentage of naive T cells showed a strong correlation with TCR beta diversity.

Combining a sample-barcoded 5' primer with a J-beta primer mix, a second PCR ran for roughly 7 to 11 cycles. Each cDNA molecule carried a tag from a template-switch adaptor that contained 12 random nucleotides. Via MiXCR, TCRdb re-called the 5' RACE reads, giving one row per CDR3 protein. There are around 670,000 distinct CDR3 sequences in the sample; around 31% occur only once, and more than 15% lies in the top ten. The receptor was isolated from a woman at least 80 years old in good health. The sample consisted of blood. J is TRBJ2-3 and V is TRBV3-1; 7 bases map to TRBD2. This chain's CDR3 is CASSPSGAPDTQYF. The CDR3, as DNA: TGTGCCAGCAGCCCGAGCGGGGCCCCGGATACGCAGTATTTT.